The next 24 T cell receptor beta chains were all read from a single sample in a study of beta chain features in type 1 diabetes. Of the isolated RNA, all was reverse transcribed, and so the sequenced material was expressed TCRB transcripts. The repertoire was sequenced with immunoSEQ multiplex PCR; TCRdb's copy has only in-frame clones and lacks some. The sample lists 350,000 to 450,000 clones, around 14% occurring once. Sequencing used naive CD4+ T cells from blood. These receptors were taken from a man aged 25-45 years in good health.

This clone was counted a single time. CDR3 amino acids: CASSSRSYEQYV. In DNA, the CDR3 is TGTGCCAGCAGTTCCAGAAGCTACGAGCAGTACGTC. The chain uses TRBV6-1 and TRBJ2-7; no definite D call. CDR1 and CDR2 from the germline V gene are MNHNS and SASEGT. V was trimmed by 5 bases and J by 3 bases, leaving 8 bases between them. CDR3 length: 12 residues.

For this clone: Other DNA sequences in the same sample also yield this CDR3. The chain uses TRBV7-9 and TRBJ2-1; 13 bases fit TRBD2. CDR1 SEHNR and CDR2 FQNEAQ come from the germline V gene (reference sequence). The CDR3 has 17 amino acids. V lost 1 base, J lost 3 bases, and 3 bases stayed unmatched. CDR3 amino acids: CASSLGGLAGRYNEQFF. The DNA for the CDR3 is TGTGCCAGCAGCTTAGGGGGACTAGCGGGGCGCTACAATGAGCAGTTCTTC. The variable domain in full, with the rest retrieved from reference TRBV7-9 and TRBJ2-1, is DTGVSQNPRHKITKRGQNVTFRCDPISEHNRLYWYRQTLGQGPEFLTYFQNEAQLEKSRLLSDRFSAERPKGSFSTLEIQRTEQGDSAMYLCASSLGGLAGRYNEQFFGPGTRLTVL.

The sample holds a few counts of this clone. This sequence joins TRBV5-4 and TRBJ2-3; D is unresolved. V was shortened by 0 bases and J by 2 bases, with 7 bases between the two germline ends. This CDR3 contains 14 residues. Germline loops: CDR1 SGHNT, CDR2 YYREEE (reference sequence). The CDR3 sequence is CASSLDTNTDTQYF. The CDR3, as DNA: TGTGCCAGCAGCTTGGATACTAACACAGATACGCAGTATTTT.

This chain uses TRBV9 with TRBJ1-5; D is unclear. Germline V gene data show CDR1 as SGDLS and CDR2 as YYNGEE. V gave up 4 bases and J gave up 1 base, with 12 bases separating them. The length of the CDR3 is 15 residues. CDR3 sequence reads: CASSPYEQSNQPQHF. Here the CDR3 DNA reads TGTGCCAGCAGCCCTTATGAGCAGAGCAATCAGCCCCAGCATTTT.

This chain joins TRBV5-4 and TRBJ2-7; D may match TRBD1 or TRBD2 (5 bases each). The V gene lost 1 base and the J gene lost 3 bases, with 8 bases spanning the gap. The CDR3 has 13 amino acids. Per the germline V gene, CDR1 is SGHNT and CDR2 is YYREEE (reference sequence). DNA for the CDR3: TGTGCCAGCAGCTTGTATGGGGGCTACGAGCAGTACGTC. Protein: CASSLYGGYEQYV.

V gene TRBV5-6 combines with J gene TRBJ2-1, with D perhaps being TRBD1 or TRBD2 (6 bases each). The CDR3 loop spans 16 amino acids. CDR1 is SGHDT and CDR2 is YYEEEE in the germline V gene. V was cut by 4 bases and J by 6 bases, with 20 bases left in between. The CDR3 DNA reads as TGTGCCAGCAGCACGGGATGGGGGGCCCTCGGCAATGAGCAGTTCTTC. It yields the protein CASSTGWGALGNEQFF.

V usage is TRBV28 and J usage is TRBJ1-1; tentative D call: TRBD1 (6 bases). There are 12 residues in the CDR3. Trimming removed 3 bases from V and 11 bases from J, with 13 bases in between. The germline CDR1 and CDR2 sequences are MDHEN and SYDVKM. The CDR3, as DNA: TGTGCCAGCAGTTTTACAGGGCGTTTGGCTTTCTTT. It is translated as CASSFTGRLAFF.

This clone came up a few times. CDR3: CASSLNPQHSYNEQFF. The CDR3 nucleotides are TGTGCCAGCAGTTTGAACCCACAGCACTCCTACAATGAGCAGTTCTTC. The chain couples TRBV28 to TRBJ2-1; D unclear. V was trimmed by 3 bases and J by 0 bases, leaving 12 bases between them. The CDR3 runs 16 residues. Germline V gives CDR1 MDHEN, CDR2 SYDVKM.

This clone appeared a few times. The V and J genes are TRBV7-2 and TRBJ2-5, with D maybe TRBD2 (5 bases). Germline V gene lookup returns CDR1 SGHTA and CDR2 FQGNSA. This CDR3 has 13 residues. With 5 bases removed from V and 3 bases from J, the gap between germline ends came to 10 bases. CDR3 DNA sequence: TGTGCCAGCAGCATTACTAGGAAAGAGACCCAGTACTTC. Amino acid sequence: CASSITRKETQYF.

This chain connects TRBV5-4 to TRBJ2-1; D is ambiguous. The germline V gene has CDR1 SGHNT and CDR2 YYREEE (reference sequence). V gave up 2 bases and J gave up 5 bases, with 14 bases separating them. The CDR3 covers 15 residues. CDR3 in DNA: TGTGCCAGCAGCTTAGACACCAAATTCAACAATGAGCAGTTCTTC. Translation: CASSLDTKFNNEQFF. The full variable domain, in which reference TRBV5-4 and TRBJ2-1 provide the parts outside the CDR3, is ETGVTQSPTHLIKTRGQQVTLRCSSQSGHNTVSWYQQALGQGPQFIFQYYREEENGRGNFPPRFSGLQFPNYSSELNVNALELDDSALYLCASSLDTKFNNEQFFGPGTRLTVL.

This clone came up a few times. The CDR3 sequence is CASSFMGRGNTEAFF. The DNA for the CDR3 is TGTGCCAGCAGTTTTATGGGACGGGGGAACACTGAAGCTTTCTTT. The chain recombines TRBV7-2 with TRBJ1-1; tentative D call: TRBD1 (5 bases). This CDR3 is built from 15 residues. Germline V lookup: CDR1 SGHTA, CDR2 FQGNSA. Trimming stripped 6 bases from V and 1 base from J, with 15 bases between.

The chain combines TRBV10-3 with TRBJ2-1, with D possibly TRBD2 on 6 matching bases. Trimming removed 3 bases from V and 3 bases from J, with 15 bases in between. The CDR3 contains 16 residues. Germline V CDR1 and CDR2: ENHRY, SYGVKD. The CDR3 bases are TGTGCCATCAGTGACAAAATACTAGCAGACTACAATGAGCAGTTCTTC. Amino acids: CAISDKILADYNEQFF.

The CDR3 DNA sequence: TGCGCCAGCAGCTTGGCAGGGGCGGAAAACATTCAGTACTTC. This codes for CASSLAGAENIQYF. The gene calls are TRBV5-1 and TRBJ2-4; TRBD1 is a possible D gene (6 bases). Germline assignment: CDR1 SGHRS and CDR2 YFSETQ. This CDR3 is built from 14 residues. The V end was cut by 0 bases, the J end by 5 bases, with 9 bases between.

This clone was picked up a small number of times. The J gene is TRBJ1-1, the V gene TRBV15; unclear D gene. Germline V gene lookup returns CDR1 LNHNV and CDR2 YYDKDF (reference sequence). Trimming cost V 3 bases and J 1 base, with 12 bases left between them. The CDR3 sequence is 15 residues long. In nucleotides, the CDR3 is TGTGCCACCAGCAGGCCGCCGGTTGGGAACACTGAAGCTTTCTTT. The encoded protein is CATSRPPVGNTEAFF.

As for this clone: This CDR3 is also generated by other DNA sequences in the sample. The chain uses TRBV30 and TRBJ2-3, with D tentatively TRBD2 (5 bases). V was pared by 5 bases and J by 3 bases, with 9 bases between. Germline lookup yields CDR1 GTSNPN and CDR2 SVGIG (reference sequence). The CDR3 has 12 amino acids. CDR3 loop: CAWSPGTDTQYF. The CDR3 coding sequence is TGTGCCTGGTCGCCGGGAACAGATACGCAGTATTTT.

This clone has only a few counts. The chain recombines TRBV7-2 with TRBJ2-7; D may be TRBD1 (6 bases). The CDR3 totals 15 residues. Germline values: CDR1 SGHTA, CDR2 FQGNSA. Trimming took 5 bases from V and 0 from J, leaving 14 bases between them. The CDR3: CASSPQGFSSYEQYV. CDR3 in DNA: TGTGCCAGCAGCCCACAGGGATTCAGCTCCTACGAGCAGTACGTC.

This clone occurred a few times. V is TRBV7-2 and J is TRBJ2-3, with D hard to call. Trimming removed 1 base at V and 4 bases at J, with 6 bases between. Germline V lookup: CDR1 SGHTA, CDR2 FQGNSA. This CDR3 region has 13 residues. The CDR3 is CASSLEGSDTQYF. Written as DNA, the CDR3 is TGTGCCAGCAGCTTAGAAGGCTCAGATACGCAGTATTTT.

This clone has more than one count but fewer than ten. V is TRBV25-1 and J is TRBJ2-1; 8 positions match TRBD2. Germline CDR1 MGHDK, CDR2 SYGVNS. V lost 5 bases to trimming and J lost 6 bases; unmatched junction nucleotides: 9. This CDR3 has 15 amino acids. The CDR3 DNA follows: TGTGCCAGCAGTTCGGGACTAGAAAAAGGCAATGAGCAGTTCTTC. Protein sequence: CASSSGLEKGNEQFF.

The table lists this clone with a few counts. The J gene is TRBJ2-1, the V gene TRBV7-9; D possibly corresponds to TRBD1 (5 bases). CDR3 length: 16 amino acids. Trimming removed 0 bases from V and 8 bases from J, with 17 bases in between. Germline V gene sequence: CDR1 SEHNR, CDR2 FQNEAQ (reference sequence). CDR3 in amino acids: CASSLAGRVGVHEQFF. The CDR3 region has the DNA TGTGCCAGCAGCTTAGCGGGCAGGGTAGGAGTCCATGAGCAGTTCTTC.

The CDR3 region is CASSLGPLNTEAFF. CDR3 in DNA: TGTGCCAGCAGCTTAGGGCCCCTGAACACTGAAGCTTTCTTT. The rearrangement joins TRBV7-3 to TRBJ1-1; D uncertain. The germline V and J ends were trimmed by 2 bases and 0 bases, with 7 bases remaining between them. This CDR3 contains 14 residues. The germline CDR1 and CDR2 sequences are SGHTA and FQGTGA.

The J gene is TRBJ1-1, the V gene TRBV10-3; tentatively, D is TRBD1 (6 bases). V lost 4 bases to trimming and J lost 4 bases, with 13 bases between them. The CDR3 sequence is 14 residues long. In germline, CDR1 is ENHRY, CDR2 SYGVKD. CDR3 region: CAISAGGASTEAFF. In nucleotides, the CDR3 is TGTGCCATCAGTGCTGGGGGCGCAAGCACTGAAGCTTTCTTT.

This clone was found a few times. The chain has TRBV21-1 and TRBJ2-7; the table's D call, TRBD1, has no DNA check behind it. TRBV21-1 is assigned pseudogene status. The CDR3 consists of 20 residues. CDR3 in amino acids: CASSIKPGQVYRRRIYEQYF. The CDR3, as DNA: TGTGCCAGCAGCATAAAACCCGGACAGGTTTATCGTAGGCGGATCTACGAGCAGTACTTC.

This clone was detected only a few times. J is TRBJ2-7 and V is TRBV7-2; 8 bases map to TRBD2. Germline CDR1 reads SGHTA; CDR2 reads FQGNSA. The CDR3 consists of 14 residues. V lost 2 bases and J lost 3; bases outside the gene matches: 3. The CDR3 nucleotides are TGTGCCAGCAGCTTATCGAGCGGGAGCTACGAGCAGTACGTC. It is translated as CASSLSSGSYEQYV.

This clone was detected a few times. The chain couples TRBV5-4 to TRBJ2-7, with 7 bases that match TRBD1. The CDR3 runs 14 residues. Unmatched junction bases numbered 6, after V lost 4 bases and J lost 2 bases. Germline CDR1 is SGHNT and CDR2 is YYREEE (reference sequence). The CDR3 here is CASSQDRETYEQYF. CDR3 DNA sequence: TGTGCCAGCAGCCAAGACAGGGAAACCTACGAGCAGTACTTC.